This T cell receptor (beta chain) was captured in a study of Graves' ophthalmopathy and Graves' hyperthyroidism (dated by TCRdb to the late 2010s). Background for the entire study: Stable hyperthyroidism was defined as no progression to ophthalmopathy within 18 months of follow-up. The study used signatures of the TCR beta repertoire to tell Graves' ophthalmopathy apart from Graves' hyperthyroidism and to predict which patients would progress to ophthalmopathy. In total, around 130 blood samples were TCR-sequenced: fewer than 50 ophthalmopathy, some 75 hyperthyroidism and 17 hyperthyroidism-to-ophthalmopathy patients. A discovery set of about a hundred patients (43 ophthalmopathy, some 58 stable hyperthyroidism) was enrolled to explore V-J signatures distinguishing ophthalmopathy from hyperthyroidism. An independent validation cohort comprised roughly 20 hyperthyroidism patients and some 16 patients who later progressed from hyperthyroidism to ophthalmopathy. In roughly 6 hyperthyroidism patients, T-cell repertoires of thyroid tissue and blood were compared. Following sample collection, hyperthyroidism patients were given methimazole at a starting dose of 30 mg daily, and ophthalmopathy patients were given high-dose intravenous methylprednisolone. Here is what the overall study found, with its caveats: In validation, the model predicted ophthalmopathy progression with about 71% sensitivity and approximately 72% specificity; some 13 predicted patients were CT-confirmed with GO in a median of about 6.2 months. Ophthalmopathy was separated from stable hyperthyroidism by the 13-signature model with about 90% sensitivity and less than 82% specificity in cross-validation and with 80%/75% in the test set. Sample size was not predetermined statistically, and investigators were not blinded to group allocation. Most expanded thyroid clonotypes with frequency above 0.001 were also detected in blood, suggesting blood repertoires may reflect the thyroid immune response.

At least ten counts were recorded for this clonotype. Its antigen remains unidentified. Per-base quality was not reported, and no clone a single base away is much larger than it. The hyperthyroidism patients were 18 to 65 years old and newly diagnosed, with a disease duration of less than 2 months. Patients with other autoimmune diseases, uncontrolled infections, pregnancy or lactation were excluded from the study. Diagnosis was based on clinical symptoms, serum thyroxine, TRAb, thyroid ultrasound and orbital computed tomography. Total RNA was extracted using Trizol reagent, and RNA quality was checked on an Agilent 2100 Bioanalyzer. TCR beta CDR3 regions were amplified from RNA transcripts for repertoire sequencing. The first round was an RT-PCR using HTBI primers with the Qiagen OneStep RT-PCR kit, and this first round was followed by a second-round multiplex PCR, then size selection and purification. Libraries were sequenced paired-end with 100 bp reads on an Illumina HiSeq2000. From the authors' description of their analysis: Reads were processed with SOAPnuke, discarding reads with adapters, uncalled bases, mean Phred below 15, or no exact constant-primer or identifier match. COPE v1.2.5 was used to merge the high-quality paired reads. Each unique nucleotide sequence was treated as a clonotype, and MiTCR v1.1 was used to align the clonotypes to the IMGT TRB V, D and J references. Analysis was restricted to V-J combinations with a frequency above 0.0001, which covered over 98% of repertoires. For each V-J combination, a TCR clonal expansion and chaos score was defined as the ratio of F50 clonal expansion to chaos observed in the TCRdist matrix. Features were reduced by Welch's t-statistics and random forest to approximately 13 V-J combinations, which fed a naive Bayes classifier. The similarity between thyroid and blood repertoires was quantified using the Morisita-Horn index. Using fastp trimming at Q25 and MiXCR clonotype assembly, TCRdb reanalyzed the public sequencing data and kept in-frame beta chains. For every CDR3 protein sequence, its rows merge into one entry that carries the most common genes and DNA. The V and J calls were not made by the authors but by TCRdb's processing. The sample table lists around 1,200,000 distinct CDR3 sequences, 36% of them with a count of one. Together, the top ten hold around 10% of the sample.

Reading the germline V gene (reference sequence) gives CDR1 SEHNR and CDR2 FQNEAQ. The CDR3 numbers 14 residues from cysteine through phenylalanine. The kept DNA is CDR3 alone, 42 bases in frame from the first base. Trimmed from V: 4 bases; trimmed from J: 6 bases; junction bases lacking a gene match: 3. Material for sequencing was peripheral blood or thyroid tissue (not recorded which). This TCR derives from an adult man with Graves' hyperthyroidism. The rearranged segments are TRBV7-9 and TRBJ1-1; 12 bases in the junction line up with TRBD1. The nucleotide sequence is TGTGCCAGCAGCTCCGGGACAGGGGGCCCTGAAGCTTTCTTT. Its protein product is CASSSGTGGPEAFF.